These T cell receptor beta chains were read from a single sample in a study of T cell responses to AZD1222 COVID-19 vaccine. Sequenced by immunoSEQ multiplex PCR; TCRdb stores in-frame clones only, minus some. The repertoire consists of 120,000 or so clones, with 70% to 85% occurring once and the leading ten covering roughly a quarter. The starting material was peripheral blood, obtained 28 days after the second AZD1222 dose. Every receptor here comes from an adult who received the AZD1222 COVID-19 vaccine. Both conserved end residues are part of each CDR3. Size tells how often a clone was seen (once, few, many) or the class of an expanded clone, and some rows leave it out.

abundance	v_gene	j_gene	CDR3aa
-	TRBV5-8	TRBJ1-3	CASSLVWGNTIYF
-	TRBV9	TRBJ1-1	CASSVGLVQGARAEAFF
-	TRBV9	TRBJ1-4	CASSFHGGGDEKLFF
-	TRBV4-2	TRBJ1-1	CASSRLGNTEAFF
-	TRBV28	TRBJ1-1	CASSLLGQGYYTEAFF
-	TRBV27	TRBJ2-1	CASSPRGRHEQFF
-	TRBV3-1/TRBV3-2	TRBJ2-3	CASSLGLGADTQYF
-	TRBV19	TRBJ1-1	CASLWDTEAFF
-	TRBV18	TRBJ2-1	CASSLLLAGGNNEQFF
-	TRBV3-1/TRBV3-2	TRBJ2-3	CASSEGSPSTDTQYF
-	TRBV3-1/TRBV3-2	TRBJ2-7	CASSQGGQIYEQYF
-	TRBV3-1/TRBV3-2	TRBJ2-3	CASSQGLRGPFTDTQYF
many	TRBV7-6	TRBJ2-5	CASSPIAGGGTQYF
-	TRBV9	TRBJ2-7	CASSARSSYEQYF
-	TRBV19	TRBJ1-2	CASHTRTGDNYGYTF
-	TRBV5-1	TRBJ2-2	CASITLLLAGGITGELFF
-	TRBV15	TRBJ1-5	CATSRRDPMGRGRWGSNQPQHF
-	TRBV7-2	TRBJ1-4	CASSLVFGGANEKLFF
-	TRBV5-1	TRBJ2-1	CASSLEGGTVYNEQFF
-	TRBV28	TRBJ1-5	CASSPPEGLNQPQHF
-	TRBV6-2/TRBV6-3	TRBJ1-3	CASSFYPPWTANSGNTIYF
-	TRBV7-9	TRBJ1-1	CASSRQGMMTEAFF
-	TRBV5-4	TRBJ2-1	CASSIPGSYNEQFF
once	TRBV5-1	TRBJ1-4	CASSLDPGGEKLFF
-	TRBV5-6	TRBJ1-5	CASSFGTGGVNQPQHF
-	TRBV5-1	TRBJ1-1	CASSTGNADEAFF
-	TRBV13	TRBJ2-1	CASSLEAGVKRDEQFF
once	TRBV28	TRBJ1-2	CASSLIQGVNGYTF
-	TRBV7-3	TRBJ2-5	CASSTRQQETQYF
-	TRBV6-5	TRBJ1-1	CASSYQTGYTEAFF
-	TRBV5-5	TRBJ2-5	CASSLGDGDVETQYF
-	TRBV10-1	TRBJ2-2	CASSGENTGELFF
-	TRBV7-2	TRBJ1-6	CASSRLNSPLHF
-	TRBV11-2	TRBJ2-2	CASTQGANTGELFF
-	TRBV11-2	TRBJ1-2	CASSLTLANYGYTF
-	TRBV29-1	TRBJ2-5	CSVGAGVNQETQYF
-	TRBV30	TRBJ1-2	CAWNEPGGAPANYGYTF
-	TRBV3-1/TRBV3-2	TRBJ2-1	CASSRGTWTLRNEQFF
-	TRBV30	TRBJ1-5	CAWSVQGSNQPQHF
-	TRBV11-2	TRBJ1-4	CASRGWQGEKLFF
-	TRBV27	TRBJ1-1	CASSYRANTEAFF
once	TRBV3-1/TRBV3-2	TRBJ1-2	CASSSGAPRHYTF
-	TRBV7-9	TRBJ2-1	CASSLGYNEQFF
-	TRBV19	TRBJ2-3	CASSTARDTQYF